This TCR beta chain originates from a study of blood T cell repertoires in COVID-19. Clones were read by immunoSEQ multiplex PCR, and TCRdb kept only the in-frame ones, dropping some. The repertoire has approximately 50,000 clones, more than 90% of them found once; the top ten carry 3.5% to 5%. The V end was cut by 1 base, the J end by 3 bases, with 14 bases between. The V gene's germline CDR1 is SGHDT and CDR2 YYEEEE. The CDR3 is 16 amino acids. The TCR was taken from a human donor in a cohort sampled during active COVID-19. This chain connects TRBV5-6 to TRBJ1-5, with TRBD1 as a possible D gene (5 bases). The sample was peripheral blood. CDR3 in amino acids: CASSLRVPGNNQPQHF. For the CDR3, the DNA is TGTGCCAGCAGCTTGAGGGTCCCAGGGAACAATCAGCCCCAGCATTTT.